This T cell receptor (beta chain) was sequenced in a study of blood T cell repertoires in COVID-19 (dated by TCRdb to about 2020). With regard to the full study: Samples from collaborators originated in the United States, Italy and Spain and spanned both the acute and convalescent phases of COVID-19. The prospective study material was composed of cDNA or gDNA derived from T cells, B-cell-depleted T cells, or PBMCs. The dataset comprised deeply sampled blood TCRbeta repertoires from subjects exposed to, actively infected with, or recovered from COVID-19. A freely available public database, intended as a resource for researchers studying the immune response to SARS-CoV-2, is where the repertoires were released. The samples were drawn from two sources: the first 160 participants of the ongoing ImmuneRACE study, and fewer than 1,500 subjects contributed by 6 global collaborators. A de-identified subject ID, COVID-19 status, age in years and sex were almost always included in the sample metadata. Where available, HLA class I and class II types were taken from metadata supplied by the sample provider and were not determined by assay-based typing.

TCRbeta CDR3 regions were amplified from genomic DNA using the immunoSEQ Assay, a bias-controlled multiplex PCR. As for the original processing: Within the assay, amplification of reference gene primers was used to estimate how many nucleated cells each sample contained. To quantify the absolute abundance of each unique TCRbeta CDR3 rearrangement, sequence reads were collapsed and filtered. For each sample, productive Simpson clonality was calculated as the square root of Simpson's diversity index across productive rearrangements. The table was pulled from immuneACCESS by TCRdb, which kept in-frame rearrangements only. Such tables lose some clones; where checked, under half of the loss comes from unresolved V genes, and the rest has no known cause. V and J calls and clone size are as listed in that table; D and trimming were resolved from the DNA. Within this sample are fewer than 50,000 clones, with approximately 87% of them counted one time only. The ten largest clones capture about 12% of the sample.

V has 0 bases trimmed and J has 2 bases trimmed; junction bases matching no gene number 10. Taken from the germline V gene, the CDR1 and CDR2 loops are MGHRA and YSYEKL. There are 17 amino acids in the CDR3, from cysteine to phenylalanine inclusive. Only CDR3 DNA is held: 51 bases, read in frame from base 1. Broader findings and caveats from the paper: How much clinical and demographic metadata was included differed by source and by participant, and the metadata was provided uncurated.

A note on this clone: The specificity of this receptor is unknown. No much larger clonotype is one base removed from it; base qualities were not supplied.

Each collaborating institution followed its own protocols to collect whole blood in K2EDTA tubes. For TCRbeta analysis, collaborator samples were shipped as frozen whole blood, as isolated PBMCs, or as DNA extracted from either sample type. The material sequenced was peripheral blood. The chain is encoded by TRBV4-1 joined to TRBJ2-7, and 7 junction bases match TRBD1. This receptor was obtained from a human donor in a cohort sampled during active COVID-19. The CDR3 has the sequence CASSQEGLGRGTYEQYF. The base sequence is TGCGCCAGCAGCCAAGAAGGGCTTGGCAGGGGGACCTACGAGCAGTACTTC.